The source of this TCR beta chain is a study of shared clonotypes between healthy human individuals (dated by TCRdb to the early 2020s). Looking at the study overall: Three men and two women, aged 18 to 49 years, made up the cohort. For each donor, three plates each were used for CD4 naive and CD4 memory, two plates were used for CD8 naive, and one plate was used for CD8 memory. To estimate repertoire size and how much clonotype sharing occurs between individuals, the study deeply sequenced the blood TCR repertoires of about five healthy adults. Different laboratories and diverse techniques were used to prepare libraries and sequence TCR repertoires, to increase sequencing depth and limit assay-specific biases. Per donor, leukapheresis produced somewhere between about 0.85 and 10 billion PBMCs. Paper-wide results and their limitations: About 5% of naive CD4, 3% to 4% of naive CD8, approximately 2% of memory CD4, and about 0.4% of memory CD8 clonotypes were shared across a few donors. Higher generation probabilities were observed for clonotypes shared by all four sorted-subset donors than for non-shared clonotypes. Naive subsets generally had larger estimated clonotype richness than memory subsets. Incomplete sequencing was indicated by rarefaction of sorted-subset datasets, despite the large sequencing depth. The genetic and exposure-history diversity represented was limited by the small number of donors. Sampling was restricted to blood, and TCR repertoires in tissues likely differ from the TCR repertoires found in blood. Based on pairwise subsampling, the degree of clonotype sharing among donors was expected to be affected by sequencing depth.

Using the deep immunoSEQ assay, multiplex PCR amplified TCR CDR3 regions from genomic DNA. Genomic DNA extracted from each cell subset was distributed evenly over all wells of several immunoSEQ 96-well plates, and each plate served as one replicate. For sorted subsets, about 220 ng of genomic DNA, equivalent to some 30,000 T cell genomes, went into each replicate PCR. Purified libraries were quantified with a Qubit 3.0 fluorometer, sized on a Bioanalyzer 2100, and re-quantified with the KAPA Library Quantification kit. Every immunoSEQ 96-well plate was sequenced on a dedicated single-read 150-cycle Illumina NextSeq 550 flow cell. From the authors' description of their analysis: Because the immunoSEQ output included only junctional sequences and no quality scores, the filtering could not be the same as the filtering used for full-length reads. To assign V/J genes and CDR3, sequences were annotated using PyIR, a Python wrapper for IgBLAST v1.9, with IMGT germline references. Reads with weak V/J assignments (E-value above 1e-6), missing CDR3, stop codons, out-of-frame junctions, or ambiguous translated residues were removed. V3J clonotypes were defined as sequences sharing the same inferred V gene, J gene, and CDR3 amino acid sequence. Percentage overlap between repertoires was calculated by dividing the number of shared unique clonotypes by the size of the smaller repertoire. Richness of each repertoire was evaluated using RTK rarefaction, the Chao1 estimator, and Recon v2.1 estimates of unobserved clonotypes. OLGA was used to compute generation probabilities for all TCRbeta clonotypes that the gDNA method yielded from a few donors. Here the immuneACCESS table is served through TCRdb, limited to in-frame sequences with V and J called. Missing clones are a known gap in these copies; in checked studies unresolved V genes cover under half, and the rest lacks a known reason. The DNA gave D and trimming, while V, J and clone size come from that table. A total of over a million clones appear in this sample, approximately 98.5% of them only once. The top ten clonotypes cover 0.36% of the sample.

The donors were healthy, HIV-negative adults with no recently reported acute infections or vaccinations. Every donor was a Caucasian adult residing in Nashville, Tennessee, USA. CD4+ T cells were enriched through magnetic negative selection, after which naive cells were positively selected on CD45RA and the remaining negative fraction served as the memory subset. Blood was obtained by leukapheresis, after which PBMCs were separated by Ficoll-Histopaque density gradient centrifugation and cryopreserved in liquid nitrogen vapor phase. Analytical flow cytometry was used to check the purity and quantity of every magnetically sorted T cell population. Each sorted fraction had its genomic DNA isolated and then quantified by UV absorbance on a Nanodrop 2000c. In regard to this clone: It has no known antigen specificity. A read error may produce the germline difference seen at one junction end.

In the germline V gene, CDR1 corresponds to SGDLS and CDR2 to YYNGEE. Counted from cysteine to phenylalanine, this CDR3 has 17 amino acids. Only CDR3 DNA remains: 51 bases, in frame from the first base. The sample comprised naive CD4+ T cells sorted from blood. Per the publication, the cell subset or site label means: CD45RA+ positively selected. This clonotype originated in a man younger than 40 in good health. The chain is encoded by TRBV9 joined to TRBJ2-1; the D gene is possibly TRBD1 or TRBD2, each agreeing over 6 bases. The CDR3 has the sequence CASSVAGGGTLQNGQFF. The sequenced DNA is TGTGCCAGCAGCGTAGCCGGGGGCGGGACGTTACAAAATGGGCAGTTCTTC.